One sample yielded the 10 T cell receptor beta chains listed below, sequenced in a study of blood T cells in healthy people across ages. A second roughly 6 to 12 cycle PCR used barcoded and J-beta primers. TCRdb reprocessed the 5' RACE reads with MiXCR, giving one entry per CDR3 protein. The sample lists about 1.4 million distinct CDR3 sequences, roughly 64% occurring once. The sequencing input was blood. The source is a man in his late teens or twenties in good health.

The CDR3 protein is CASSPGDGSFNQPQHF. The CDR3 DNA follows: TGCGCCAGCAGCCCAGGGGACGGATCCTTCAATCAGCCCCAGCATTTT. The chain links TRBV5-1 to TRBJ1-5; D possibly corresponds to TRBD1 (6 bases). Trimming stripped 4 bases from V and 3 bases from J, with 17 bases between. Germline lookup yields CDR1 SGHRS and CDR2 YFSETQ. CDR3 length: 16 residues.

Regarding this clonotype: One junction end does not reproduce the germline sequence, and a read error may be involved. The chain carries TRBV27 and TRBJ2-3; TRBD2 agrees at 12 bases. Germline CDR1 MNHEY, CDR2 SMNVEV (reference sequence). This CDR3 spans 16 amino acids. CDR3 coding DNA: TGTGCCGGCAGTTCTTTAGGGGCTAGCGGGAGGGTTACGCAGTATTTT. Protein: CAGSSLGASGRVTQYF.

The V call is TRBV28, the J call TRBJ2-4, with D possibly being TRBD1 or TRBD2 (5 bases each). V lost 2 bases and J 0 bases, leaving 14 bases between the germline ends. This CDR3 spans 17 amino acids. Germline CDR1 reads MDHEN; CDR2 reads SYDVKM. The CDR3: CASSLEGQSLAKNIQYF. As DNA, the CDR3 is TGTGCCAGCAGTTTAGAGGGGCAGAGCCTAGCCAAAAACATTCAGTACTTC.

V gene TRBV7-2 combines with J gene TRBJ2-3; no firm D call. Germline V lookup: CDR1 SGHTA, CDR2 FQGNSA. There are 14 residues in the CDR3. Trimming took 0 bases from V and 8 from J, leaving 12 bases between them. The CDR3 DNA is TGTGCCAGCAGCTTAGCGGTCACCGGCGGTACGCAGTATTTT. Its protein product is CASSLAVTGGTQYF.

The chain carries TRBV5-1 and TRBJ1-1; 8 bases are shared with TRBD1. Germline V gene data show CDR1 as SGHRS and CDR2 as YFSETQ. The CDR3 consists of 16 residues. J was trimmed by 1 base and V by 3 bases; bases with no gene match: 8. CDR3 nucleotide sequence: TGCGCCAGCAGCTCTGGACGGACAGGGAAGAACACTGAAGCTTTCTTT. Residues: CASSSGRTGKNTEAFF.

The chain links TRBV12-3 or TRBV12-4 to TRBJ2-5, with 13 bases that match TRBD2. This CDR3 region has 17 residues. Trimming at V came to 5 bases and at J to 2 bases, leaving 8 bases not matched to a gene. CDR3 nucleotide sequence: TGTGCCAGCAGTCCCCCGGGACTAGCGGGACCACAAGAGACCCAGTACTTC. This encodes CASSPPGLAGPQETQYF.

This chain connects TRBV12-3 or TRBV12-4 to TRBJ1-6; 8 nucleotides match TRBD1. V shed 5 bases and J 0 bases; nucleotides not matched to a gene: 6. The CDR3 length is 17 residues. The CDR3 protein is CASSKRTGSSYNSPLHF. Here the CDR3 DNA reads TGTGCCAGCAGTAAAAGGACAGGGAGCTCCTATAATTCACCCCTCCACTTT.

This clonotype was observed many times. The J gene is TRBJ2-1, the V gene TRBV12-3 or TRBV12-4, with D possibly called TRBD1 or TRBD2 (5 bases each). V was trimmed by 6 bases and J by 7 bases, leaving 10 bases between them. This CDR3 has 12 residues. CDR3 amino acids: CASSRGGNEQFF. The DNA for the CDR3 is TGTGCCAGCAGCCGTGGGGGAAATGAGCAGTTCTTC.

This clonotype was seen only once. The gene calls are TRBV20-1 and TRBJ2-1, with D possibly TRBD2 on 6 matching bases. Between the trimmed V and J ends, which lost 3 bases and 10 bases, there was a span of 19 bases. This CDR3 region has 14 residues. The germline V gene has CDR1 DFQATT and CDR2 SNEGSKA (reference sequence). The CDR3 DNA sequence: TGCAGTGCTAGCCCCTCGGAGGGCACAAGAGAGCAGTTCTTC. Translating gives CSASPSEGTREQFF.

This clonotype was counted a single time. This rearrangement joins TRBV4-3 to TRBJ1-1; D gene uncertain. V gave up 0 bases and J gave up 3 bases, with 11 bases separating them. Germline CDR1 and CDR2: LGHNA and YSLEER. This CDR3 spans 15 amino acids. CDR3 DNA sequence: TGCGCCAGCAGCCAAGATCTGGGGAGGGACACTGAAGCTTTCTTT. Residues: CASSQDLGRDTEAFF.